This is a list of T cell receptor beta chains from one sample in a study of CD8+ T cells in alopecia areata. Here immunoSEQ multiplex PCR was the method, and the copy in TCRdb shows in-frame clones only, minus some. The sample contains roughly 130,000 clones, over 50% of which appear only once. The sequencing here drew on CD4+ T cells sorted from blood, taken at week 0. These receptor sequences come from a human donor with alopecia areata. Each CDR3 is given with its conserved first and last residue. D genes are given only for firm matches. Rows may omit the clone size; those that give it use once, few, many or a size class.

.	.	TRBV20-1	TRBJ2-5	TGCAGTGCTAGAGAGCAAGAGACCCAGTACTTC	CSAREQETQYF
.	TRBD1	TRBV5-1	TRBJ1-6	TGCGCCAGCAGCTCGGGACAGGGGGGATCACCCCTCCACTTT	CASSSGQGGSPLHF
.	.	TRBV29-1	TRBJ1-3	TGCAGCGTTGACACGGGACTCTCTGGAAACACCATATATTTT	CSVDTGLSGNTIYF
few	.	TRBV7-2	TRBJ1-2	TGTGCCAGCAGCCCCTTTTCCGACAGAATTGGGAGTGGCTACACCTTC	CASSPFSDRIGSGYTF
.	.	TRBV7-3	TRBJ1-2	TGTGCCAGCAGCCCCGAGACAGGAAACTATGGCTACACCTTC	CASSPETGNYGYTF
.	TRBD1	TRBV6-6	TRBJ1-4	TGTGCCAGCAGTTGGAAACAGGGGGGCGATGAAAAACTGTTTTTT	CASSWKQGGDEKLFF
.	.	TRBV5-6	TRBJ1-2	TGTGCCAGCAGCCCTCAGTTAACTAACTATGGCTACACCTTC	CASSPQLTNYGYTF
few	.	TRBV5-4	TRBJ2-5	TGTGCCAGCAGCTTGGGGGCGGGGGCCGACCAAGAGACCCAGTACTTC	CASSLGAGADQETQYF
.	TRBD1	TRBV5-8	TRBJ1-1	TGTGCCAGCAGCGCTGCAGCAGGGGGCACTGAAGCTTTCTTT	CASSAAAGGTEAFF
.	TRBD1	TRBV5-1	TRBJ2-2	TGCGCCAGCAGCTTGCCTGGGACAGGGGCGACCGGGGAGCTGTTTTTT	CASSLPGTGATGELFF
.	TRBD1	TRBV28	TRBJ2-3	TGTGCCAGCAGGCGGACAGGGGGTACAGATACGCAGTATTTT	CASRRTGGTDTQYF
few	TRBD2	TRBV7-2	TRBJ2-1	TGTGCCAGCAGCAGAGGACTAGCGGGGGCCTTTGAGCAGTTCTTC	CASSRGLAGAFEQFF
.	.	TRBV4-1	TRBJ1-2	TGCGCCAGCAGCCAAGATGGCAGGGGCCCTAACTATGGCTACACCTTC	CASSQDGRGPNYGYTF
.	.	TRBV6-5	TRBJ2-2	TGTGCCAGTTCCCGGACCCAGCTAGGCACCGGGGAGCTGTTTTTT	CASSRTQLGTGELFF
.	.	TRBV4-1	TRBJ1-2	TGCGCCAGCAGCCAAGCTATCCCGCCGGGACCCAGGAAACAGGATGGCTACACCTTC	CASSQAIPPGPRKQDGYTF
.	.	TRBV6-1	TRBJ2-4	TGTGCCAGCAGTGAATCCGGAGGGAAAAACATTCAGTACTTC	CASSESGGKNIQYF
.	.	TRBV7-2	TRBJ1-3	TGTGCCAGCAGCCCCGTTGACACCATATATTTT	CASSPVDTIYF
.	TRBD2	TRBV10-3	TRBJ2-2	TGTGCCATCAGTGCGGCTAGCGGGGGTCTTAACACCGGGGAGCTGTTTTTT	CAISAASGGLNTGELFF
few	TRBD1	TRBV5-4	TRBJ2-2	TGTGCCAGCAGCTTGTTTTTGGGACAGGAGAACACCGGGGAGCTGTTTTTT	CASSLFLGQENTGELFF
.	TRBD2	TRBV2	TRBJ2-3	TGTGCCAGCTCACGACTAGCGGGGACTGGAGATACGCAGTATTTT	CASSRLAGTGDTQYF
.	TRBD2	TRBV18	TRBJ2-3	TGTGCCAGCTCATGGGACTACCGCACAGATACGCAGTATTTT	CASSWDYRTDTQYF
.	.	TRBV2	TRBJ2-3	TGTGCCAGCAGTGAAAAACTGGATACGCAGTATTTT	CASSEKLDTQYF
once	.	TRBV5-4	TRBJ2-6	TGTGCCAGCAGCGCTGGGAGTTCTGGGGCCAACGTCCTGACTTTC	CASSAGSSGANVLTF
.	TRBD1	TRBV18	TRBJ2-7	TGTGCCAGCTCACCACAGGGACAGGGGTGGGAGCAGTACTTC	CASSPQGQGWEQYF
.	TRBD1	TRBV6-5	TRBJ2-5	TGTGCCAGCAGCCGGGACAGGGGGGTGTTGGAGACCCAGTACTTC	CASSRDRGVLETQYF
.	.	TRBV9	TRBJ2-5	TGTGCCAGCAGCGTAGGGCAAAGACAAGAGACCCAGTACTTC	CASSVGQRQETQYF
few	TRBD1	TRBV30	TRBJ1-2	TGTGCCTGGAGTGTGCAGACAGGGATATATGGCTACACCTTC	CAWSVQTGIYGYTF
once	TRBD1	TRBV2	TRBJ1-2	TGTGCCAGCAGGGACAGGGTAAACGGGGGCTACACCTTC	CASRDRVNGGYTF
.	.	TRBV4-3	TRBJ2-6	TGCGCCAGCAGCCCCAGGGCCCGCTCTGGGGCCAACGTCCTGACTTTC	CASSPRARSGANVLTF
few	TRBD2	TRBV5-1	TRBJ2-7	TGCGCCAGCAGCTTGGGACTAGCGGTTGGCTACGAGCAGTACTTC	CASSLGLAVGYEQYF
.	.	TRBV5-1	TRBJ2-3	TGCGCCAGCAGCACGGGGCACACAGATACGCAGTATTTT	CASSTGHTDTQYF
.	.	TRBV7-2	TRBJ2-4	TGTGCCAGCAGCTTAGCGGGTCCAAACATTCAGTACTTC	CASSLAGPNIQYF
.	.	TRBV2	TRBJ1-5	TGTGCCAGCAGTGAAGGTAGGCAGCCGAATCAGCCCCAGCATTTT	CASSEGRQPNQPQHF
.	.	TRBV7-6	TRBJ2-3	TGTGCCAGCAGCTTAGTTACCCCGCTAGCGTCCACAGATACGCAGTATTTT	CASSLVTPLASTDTQYF
.	.	TRBV18	TRBJ1-2	TGTGCCAGCTCACCTGAGGCGGGCAGCCATAACTATGGCTACACCTTC	CASSPEAGSHNYGYTF
.	.	TRBV6-8	TRBJ2-5	TGTGCCAGCAGTGGAGAGACCCAGTACTTC	CASSGETQYF
.	.	TRBV7-2	TRBJ2-5	TGTGCCAGCAGCTTAGTTACGGGGGGCGGGGAGACCCAGTACTTC	CASSLVTGGGETQYF
.	TRBD1	TRBV10-3	TRBJ1-5	TGTGCCATCAGCGTGGACAGGGACCAGCCCCAGCATTTT	CAISVDRDQPQHF
.	.	TRBV7-8	TRBJ1-2	TGTGCCAGCAGCTTATTACAGGGCTCGAACTATGGCTACACCTTC	CASSLLQGSNYGYTF
few	.	TRBV7-2	TRBJ1-1	TGTGCCAGCAGCTTAGATGGGGGGAACACTGAAGCTTTCTTT	CASSLDGGNTEAFF
.	.	TRBV7-6	TRBJ2-5	TGTGCCAGCAGCTTAGGACGGGAGACCCAGTACTTC	CASSLGRETQYF
.	.	TRBV7-6	TRBJ2-1	TGTGCCAGCAGCGCCACAGGGAGGGTTTCCAATGAGCAGTTCTTC	CASSATGRVSNEQFF
.	.	TRBV10-3	TRBJ2-7	TGTGCCATCAGTGAGCCTAGCGATTCCTACGAGCAGTACTTC	CAISEPSDSYEQYF
.	.	TRBV25-1	TRBJ2-7	TGTGCCAGCAGTACGACCTTGGATAGCTCCTACGAGCAGTACTTC	CASSTTLDSSYEQYF
.	.	TRBV7-7	TRBJ2-2	TGTGCCAGCCGGGACACTATGAACACCGGGGAGCTGTTTTTT	CASRDTMNTGELFF
few	TRBD2	TRBV6-5	TRBJ2-7	TGTGCCAGCAGTTACTCCCTAGCGGGATCCTACGAGCAGTACTTC	CASSYSLAGSYEQYF
.	.	TRBV28	TRBJ1-2	TGTGCCAGCACAGGTCCCACAGGGACCTATGGCTACACCTTC	CASTGPTGTYGYTF
.	.	TRBV10-3	TRBJ2-5	TGTGCCATCAGTGACTTGGGACAAGGAGAGACCCAGTACTTC	CAISDLGQGETQYF
.	TRBD1	TRBV6-5	TRBJ2-7	TGTGCCAGCAGTTACCCGGGACAGACCTACGAGCAGTACTTC	CASSYPGQTYEQYF
few	.	TRBV7-2	TRBJ2-7	TGTGCCAGCAGCTTAAATACGGGCTACGAGCAGTACTTC	CASSLNTGYEQYF
.	.	TRBV6-5	TRBJ2-1	TGTGCCAGCAGTCGCAAGGGACATTACAATGAGCAGTTCTTC	CASSRKGHYNEQFF
.	.	TRBV5-4	TRBJ2-5	TGTGCCAGCAGCTTGGAGGTGGGAGCGAAAGAGACCCAGTACTTC	CASSLEVGAKETQYF
.	TRBD2	TRBV19	TRBJ2-3	TGTGCCAGTAGTCCAGTAGAAGCGGGAGAGTCAGATACGCAGTATTTT	CASSPVEAGESDTQYF
.	.	TRBV27	TRBJ2-3	TGTGCCAGCAGTCCAGCCGGGACGACAGATACGCAGTATTTT	CASSPAGTTDTQYF
once	.	TRBV10-3	TRBJ1-1	TGTGCCATCTCGGGGCAAACCGTGAACACTGAAGCTTTCTTT	CAISGQTVNTEAFF
.	.	TRBV5-4	TRBJ2-7	TGTGCCAGCACAGGACCCCCTCCGGGCCTCGAGCAGTACTTC	CASTGPPPGLEQYF
.	.	TRBV18	TRBJ2-7	TGTGCCAGCTCACGTACAGGTAGGGCCTACGAGCAGTACTTC	CASSRTGRAYEQYF